The T cell receptor beta chain under discussion was sequenced for a study of shared clonotypes between healthy human individuals. Sequenced by immunoSEQ multiplex PCR; TCRdb stores in-frame clones only, minus some. Of more than 2,000,000 clones in the sample, more than 80% were seen once. Only a few counts were recorded for this clone. The authors divided CD4+ cells into CD45RA+ naive and CD45RA-negative memory subsets. Sequences were obtained from naive CD4+ T cells from PBMCs. The subset is: CD45RA+ positively selected. The TCR comes from a young man in good health. Some clones in this sample may be carry-over from other donors' samples.

CDR3: CASSILAGGINIQYF. In DNA, the CDR3 is TGTGCCAGTAGTATTCTAGCGGGAGGTATAAACATTCAGTACTTC. V and J are TRBV19 and TRBJ2-4; 11 nucleotides agree with TRBD2. Trimming cost V 3 bases and J 6 bases; bases outside gene matches: 4. Germline CDR1 is LNHDA and CDR2 is SQIVND (reference sequence). This CDR3 has 15 residues.